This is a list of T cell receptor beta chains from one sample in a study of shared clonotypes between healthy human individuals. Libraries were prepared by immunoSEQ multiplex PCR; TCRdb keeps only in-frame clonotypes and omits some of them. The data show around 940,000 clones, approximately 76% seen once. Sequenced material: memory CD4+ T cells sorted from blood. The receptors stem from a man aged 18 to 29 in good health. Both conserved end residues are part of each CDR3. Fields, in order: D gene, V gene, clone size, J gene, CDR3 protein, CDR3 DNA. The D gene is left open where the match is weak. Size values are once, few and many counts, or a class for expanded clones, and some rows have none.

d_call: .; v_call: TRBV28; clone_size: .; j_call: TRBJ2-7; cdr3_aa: CASSFGSIYEQYF; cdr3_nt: TGTGCCAGCAGTTTTGGCAGTATCTACGAGCAGTACTTC
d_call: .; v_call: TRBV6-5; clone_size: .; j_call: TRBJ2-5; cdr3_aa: CASSLVVGLRETQYF; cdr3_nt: TGTGCCAGCAGTTTAGTCGTGGGACTCCGAGAGACCCAGTACTTC
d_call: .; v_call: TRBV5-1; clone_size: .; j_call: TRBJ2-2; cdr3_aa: CASSLDSLALFVGANGELFF; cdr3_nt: TGCGCCAGCAGCTTGGATTCTTTGGCGCTCTTTGTGGGGGCAAACGGGGAGCTGTTTTTT
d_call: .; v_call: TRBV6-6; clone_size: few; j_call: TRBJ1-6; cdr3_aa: CASGAIDSPLHF; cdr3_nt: TGTGCCAGCGGAGCTATAGATTCACCCCTCCACTTT
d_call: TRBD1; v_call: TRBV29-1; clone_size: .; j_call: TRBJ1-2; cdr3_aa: CSVGTGAGDGYTF; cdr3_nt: TGCAGCGTGGGGACAGGCGCAGGCGATGGCTACACCTTC
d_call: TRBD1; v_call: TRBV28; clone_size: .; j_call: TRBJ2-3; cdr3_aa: CASRQTPGTGLSPDTQYF; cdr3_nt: TGTGCCAGCAGGCAAACACCTGGGACAGGACTTTCTCCAGATACGCAGTATTTT
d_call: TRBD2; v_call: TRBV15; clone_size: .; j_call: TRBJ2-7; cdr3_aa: CATSREASGSVYEQYF; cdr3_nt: TGTGCCACCAGCAGAGAGGCTAGCGGGAGCGTCTACGAGCAGTACTTC
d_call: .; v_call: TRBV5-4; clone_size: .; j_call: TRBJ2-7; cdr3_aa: CASSYRAKGSYEQYF; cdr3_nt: TGTGCCAGCAGCTATCGGGCAAAGGGGTCCTACGAGCAGTACTTC
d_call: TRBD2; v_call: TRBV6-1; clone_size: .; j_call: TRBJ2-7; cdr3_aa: CASSGGLAAYEQYF; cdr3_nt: TGTGCCAGCAGTGGCGGACTAGCGGCCTACGAGCAGTACTTC
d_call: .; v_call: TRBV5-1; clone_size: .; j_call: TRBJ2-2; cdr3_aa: CASSLASSNTGELFF; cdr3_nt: TGCGCCAGCAGCTTGGCTAGCTCCAACACCGGGGAGCTGTTTTTT
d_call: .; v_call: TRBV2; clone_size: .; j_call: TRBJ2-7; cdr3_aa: CAITGESYEQYF; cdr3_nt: TGTGCCATTACGGGGGAGAGCTACGAGCAGTACTTC
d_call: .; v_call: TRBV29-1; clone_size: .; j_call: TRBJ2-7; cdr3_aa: CSVEDGWGGNYEQYF; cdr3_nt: TGCAGCGTTGAAGATGGGTGGGGGGGCAACTACGAGCAGTACTTC
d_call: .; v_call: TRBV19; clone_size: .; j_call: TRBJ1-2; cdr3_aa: CASSIDRDTLYGYTF; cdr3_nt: TGTGCCAGTAGTATAGATCGGGACACGCTCTATGGCTACACCTTC
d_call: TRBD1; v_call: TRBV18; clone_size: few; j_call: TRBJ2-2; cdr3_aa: CASSLGQTTGELFF; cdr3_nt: TGTGCCAGCTCGCTGGGACAGACCACCGGGGAGCTGTTTTTT
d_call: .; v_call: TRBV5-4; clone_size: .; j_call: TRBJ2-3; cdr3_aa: CASSLPRTDTQYF; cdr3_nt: TGTGCCAGCAGCCTCCCCCGCACAGATACGCAGTATTTT
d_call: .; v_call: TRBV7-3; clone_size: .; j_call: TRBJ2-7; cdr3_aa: CASSLESTGFSYEQYF; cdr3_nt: TGTGCCAGCAGCTTAGAGTCGACAGGATTCTCCTACGAGCAGTACTTC
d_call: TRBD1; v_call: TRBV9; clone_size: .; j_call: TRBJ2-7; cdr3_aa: CASSDQPGTGYEQYF; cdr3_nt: TGTGCCAGCAGCGATCAGCCAGGGACAGGATACGAGCAGTACTTC
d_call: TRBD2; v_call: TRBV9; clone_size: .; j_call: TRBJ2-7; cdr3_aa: CASSARDYPYEQYF; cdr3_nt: TGTGCCAGCAGCGCGCGGGACTATCCCTACGAGCAGTACTTC
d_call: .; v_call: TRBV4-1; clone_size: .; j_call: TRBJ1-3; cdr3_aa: CASSSIFGNSGNTIYF; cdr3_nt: TGCGCCAGCAGCTCCATCTTTGGGAACTCTGGAAACACCATATATTTT
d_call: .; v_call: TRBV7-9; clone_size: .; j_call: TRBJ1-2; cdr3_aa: CASSLAGSGYTF; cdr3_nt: TGTGCCAGCAGCTTAGCGGGTTCTGGCTACACCTTC
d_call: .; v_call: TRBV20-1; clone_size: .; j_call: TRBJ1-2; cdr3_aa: CSASQPGGYTF; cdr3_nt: TGCAGTGCTAGTCAACCGGGCGGCTACACCTTC
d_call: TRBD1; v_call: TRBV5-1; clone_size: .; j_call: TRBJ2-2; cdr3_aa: CASSLEGTGLTGELFF; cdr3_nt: TGCGCCAGCAGCTTAGAGGGGACAGGGTTAACCGGGGAGCTGTTTTTT
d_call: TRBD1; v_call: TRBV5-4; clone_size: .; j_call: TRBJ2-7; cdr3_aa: CASKMTGGHEQYF; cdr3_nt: TGTGCCAGCAAGATGACAGGGGGCCACGAGCAGTACTTC
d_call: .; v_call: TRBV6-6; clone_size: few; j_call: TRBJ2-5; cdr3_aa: CASSYTQGTQYF; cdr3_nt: TGTGCCAGCAGTTACACGCAGGGGACCCAGTACTTC